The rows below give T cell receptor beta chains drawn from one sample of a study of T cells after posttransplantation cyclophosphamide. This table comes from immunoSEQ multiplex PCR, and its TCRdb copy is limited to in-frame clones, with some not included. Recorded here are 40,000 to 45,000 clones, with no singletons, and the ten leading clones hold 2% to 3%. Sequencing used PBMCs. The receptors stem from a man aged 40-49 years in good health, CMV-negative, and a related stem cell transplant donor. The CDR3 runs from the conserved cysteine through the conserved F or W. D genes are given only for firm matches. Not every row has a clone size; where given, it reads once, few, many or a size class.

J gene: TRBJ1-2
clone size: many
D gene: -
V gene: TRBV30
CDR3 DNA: TGTGCCTGGAAGGAGGGGACGGGTGGCTACACCTTC
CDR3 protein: CAWKEGTGGYTF

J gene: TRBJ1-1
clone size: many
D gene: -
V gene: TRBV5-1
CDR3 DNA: TGCGCCAGCAGCCCCGAACCTGGGACTACTGAAGCTTTCTTT
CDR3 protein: CASSPEPGTTEAFF

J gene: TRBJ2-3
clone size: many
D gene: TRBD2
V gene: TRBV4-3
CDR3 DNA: TGCGCCAGCAGCCAAGATAGCGGGAGGGGAGATACGCAGTATTTT
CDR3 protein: CASSQDSGRGDTQYF

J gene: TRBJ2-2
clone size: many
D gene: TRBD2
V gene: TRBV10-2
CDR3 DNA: TGCGCCAGCAGTCCCCGGACTAGCGGGGGGGAGCTGTTTTTT
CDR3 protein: CASSPRTSGGELFF

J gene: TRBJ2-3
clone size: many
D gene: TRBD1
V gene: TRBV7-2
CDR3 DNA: TGTGCCGAGGGACAGGGGGTTCTTCACCCTAGCACAGATACGCAGTATTTT
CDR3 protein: CAEGQGVLHPSTDTQYF

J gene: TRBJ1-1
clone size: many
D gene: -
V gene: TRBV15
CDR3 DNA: TGTGCCACCAGCAGAGACAGGGGCTACGGGCACACTGAAGCTTTCTTT
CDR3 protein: CATSRDRGYGHTEAFF

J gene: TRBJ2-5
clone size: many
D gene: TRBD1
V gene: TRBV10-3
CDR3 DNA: TGTGCCATCAGTCGCCGGGACAGGGGACAAGAGACCCAGTACTTC
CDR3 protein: CAISRRDRGQETQYF

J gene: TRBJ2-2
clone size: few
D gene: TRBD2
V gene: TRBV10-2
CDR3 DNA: TGCGCCAGCAGTGAGAGCGGGGGGGAGAACACCGGGGAGCTGTTTTTT
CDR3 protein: CASSESGGENTGELFF

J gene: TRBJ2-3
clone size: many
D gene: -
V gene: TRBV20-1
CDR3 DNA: TGCAGTGCGCTGAAGGGGGTCGCGCAGTATTTT
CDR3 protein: CSALKGVAQYF

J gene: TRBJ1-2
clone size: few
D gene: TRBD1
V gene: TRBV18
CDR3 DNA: TGTGCCAGCTCACGGCCGGGGACAGGGGGTCCCTATGGCTACACCTTC
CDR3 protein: CASSRPGTGGPYGYTF

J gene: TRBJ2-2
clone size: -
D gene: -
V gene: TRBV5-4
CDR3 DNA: TGTGCCAGCAGCGGGATCTTGGCAGGGATGAACACCGGGGAGCTGTTTTTT
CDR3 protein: CASSGILAGMNTGELFF

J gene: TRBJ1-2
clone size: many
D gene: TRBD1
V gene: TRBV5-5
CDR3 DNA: TGTGCCAGCAGCTTGTCCAGGGGGTACACCTTC
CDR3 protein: CASSLSRGYTF

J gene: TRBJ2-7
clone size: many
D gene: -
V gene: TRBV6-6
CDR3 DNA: TGTGCCAGCAGTTACGGGCAGGGGACCTCCTACGAGCAGTACTTC
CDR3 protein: CASSYGQGTSYEQYF

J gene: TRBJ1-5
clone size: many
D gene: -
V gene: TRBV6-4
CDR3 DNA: TGTGCCAGAAAGAGGACAGCTAATCAGCCCCAGCATTTT
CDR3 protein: CARKRTANQPQHF

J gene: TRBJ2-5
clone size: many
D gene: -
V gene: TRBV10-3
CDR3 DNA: TGTGCCATCGGATCTGGAAGCGGACTCCAAGAGACCCAGTACTTC
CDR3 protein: CAIGSGSGLQETQYF

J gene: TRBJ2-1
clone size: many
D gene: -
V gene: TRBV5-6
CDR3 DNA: TGTGCCAGCAGCTTACCGGGATTCCCGGACAATGAGCAGTTCTTC
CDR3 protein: CASSLPGFPDNEQFF

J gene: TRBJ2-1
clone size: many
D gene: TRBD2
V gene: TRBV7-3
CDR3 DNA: TGTGCCAGCAGCACGGGACTAGCGGGAGTAAATGAGCAGTTCTTC
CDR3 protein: CASSTGLAGVNEQFF

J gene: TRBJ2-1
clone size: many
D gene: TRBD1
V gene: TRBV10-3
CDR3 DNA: TGTGCCATCAGTTCGACAGGGAACGCCTACAATGAGCAGTTCTTC
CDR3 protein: CAISSTGNAYNEQFF

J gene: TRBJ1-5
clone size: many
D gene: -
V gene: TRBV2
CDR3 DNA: TGTGCCAGCAACCCTGGCTGGGCTCAGCCCCAGCATTTT
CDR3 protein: CASNPGWAQPQHF

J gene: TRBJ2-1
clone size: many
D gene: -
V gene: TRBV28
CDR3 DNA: TGTGCCAGCCGCAGGGATTTAGGCTACAATGAGCAGTTCTTC
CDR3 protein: CASRRDLGYNEQFF

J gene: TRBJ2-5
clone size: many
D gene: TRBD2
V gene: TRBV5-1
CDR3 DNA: TGCGCCAGCAGCCAATCAGCGGGAGGGGAGACCCAGTACTTC
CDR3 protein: CASSQSAGGETQYF

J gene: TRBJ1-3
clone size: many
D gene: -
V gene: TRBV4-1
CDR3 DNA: TGCGCCAGCAGCCAAGATGGGGGGTTGAGAAGTGGAAACACCATATATTTT
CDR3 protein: CASSQDGGLRSGNTIYF

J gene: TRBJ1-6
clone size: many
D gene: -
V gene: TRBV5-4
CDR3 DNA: TGTGCCAGCAGCTTGGAGCAGGCCAACAATTCACCCCTCCACTTT
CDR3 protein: CASSLEQANNSPLHF

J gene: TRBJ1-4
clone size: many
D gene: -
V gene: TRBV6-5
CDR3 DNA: TGTGCCTGGACAGAGGAAGAAAAACTGTTTTTT
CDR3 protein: CAWTEEEKLFF

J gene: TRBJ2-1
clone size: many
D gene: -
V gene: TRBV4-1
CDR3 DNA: TGCGCCAGCAGCCAAGATTCGGACAGTAGCTCCTACAATGAGCAGTTCTTC
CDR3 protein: CASSQDSDSSSYNEQFF

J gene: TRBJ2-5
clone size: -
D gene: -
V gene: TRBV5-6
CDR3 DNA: TGTGCCAGCAGCCCGGTAGTCAGGGAAGAGACCCAGTACTTC
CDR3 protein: CASSPVVREETQYF

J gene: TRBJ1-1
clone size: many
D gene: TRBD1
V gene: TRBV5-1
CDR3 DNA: TGCGCCAGCAGCTTAGCGGACAGGGCATCGGCTGAAGCTTTCTTT
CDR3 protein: CASSLADRASAEAFF

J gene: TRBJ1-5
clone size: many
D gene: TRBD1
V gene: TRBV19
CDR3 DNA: TGTGCCAGTAGTATCGTCCCCGGGACAGGGAATCAGCCCCAGCATTTT
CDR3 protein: CASSIVPGTGNQPQHF

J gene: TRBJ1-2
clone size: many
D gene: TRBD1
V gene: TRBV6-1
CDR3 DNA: TGTGCCAGCAGTGAATCAACCGGGACAGGGGTAGAGGGCTACACCTTC
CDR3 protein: CASSESTGTGVEGYTF

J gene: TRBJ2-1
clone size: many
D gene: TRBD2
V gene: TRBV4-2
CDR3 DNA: TGTGCCAGCAGCCACGCCAGCGGGAGGGATTACAATGAGCAGTTCTTC
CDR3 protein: CASSHASGRDYNEQFF

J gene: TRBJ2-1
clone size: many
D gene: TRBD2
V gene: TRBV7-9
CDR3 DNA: TGTGCCAGCAGCTTAATTGGGAGCGGGAGGGCAGGCAATGAGCAGTTCTTC
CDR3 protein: CASSLIGSGRAGNEQFF

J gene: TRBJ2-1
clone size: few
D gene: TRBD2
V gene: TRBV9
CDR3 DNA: TGTGCCAGCAGCGTAGCAGCGGGAAGGGTTGAGCAGTTCTTC
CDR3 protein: CASSVAAGRVEQFF

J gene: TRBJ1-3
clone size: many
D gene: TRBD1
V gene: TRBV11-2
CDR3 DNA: TGTGCCAGCAGCTTATACAGGGGGTATCACTCTGGAAACACCATATATTTT
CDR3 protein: CASSLYRGYHSGNTIYF

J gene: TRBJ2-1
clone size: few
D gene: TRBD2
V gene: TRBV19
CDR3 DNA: TGCGCCAGTAGTATAGTTAGCGGGAGCCCCAATGAGCAGTTCTTC
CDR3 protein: CASSIVSGSPNEQFF

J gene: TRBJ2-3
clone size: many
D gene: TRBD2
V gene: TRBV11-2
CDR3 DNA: TGTGCCAGCAGCTTCCAAGCGGGAGGGCCGGGCACAGATACGCAGTATTTT
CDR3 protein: CASSFQAGGPGTDTQYF

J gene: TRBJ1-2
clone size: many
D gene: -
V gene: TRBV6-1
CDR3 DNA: TGTGCCAGCAGTGAGTTTCAGGAGGCCACCTATGGCTACACCTTC
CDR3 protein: CASSEFQEATYGYTF

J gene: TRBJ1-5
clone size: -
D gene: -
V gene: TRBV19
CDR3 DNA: TGTGCCACTCGAGATAGCAATCAGCCCCAGCATTTT
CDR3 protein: CATRDSNQPQHF

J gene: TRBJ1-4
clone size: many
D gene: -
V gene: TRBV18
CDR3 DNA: TGTGCCAGCTCACCGCAGGCTGCAACTAATGAAAAACTGTTTTTT
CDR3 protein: CASSPQAATNEKLFF

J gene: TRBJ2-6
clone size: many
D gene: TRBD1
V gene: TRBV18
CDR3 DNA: TGTGCCAGCTCAGCCGACAGGGGTGGGGCCAACGTCCTGACTTTC
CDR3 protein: CASSADRGGANVLTF

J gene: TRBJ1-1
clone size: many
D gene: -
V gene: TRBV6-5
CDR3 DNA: TGTGCCAGCAGTTACGGGGGCGGCCCGAACACTGAAGCTTTCTTT
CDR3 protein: CASSYGGGPNTEAFF

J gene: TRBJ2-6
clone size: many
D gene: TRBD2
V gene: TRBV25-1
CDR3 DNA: TGTGCCAGCAGTAATAGCGGGGGTACTATCTCTGGGGCCAACGTCCTGACTTTC
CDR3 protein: CASSNSGGTISGANVLTF

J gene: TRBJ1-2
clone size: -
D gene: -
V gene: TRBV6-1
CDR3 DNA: TGTGCCAGCAGTGCGGCTCAGGGCTATGGCTACACCTTC
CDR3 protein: CASSAAQGYGYTF

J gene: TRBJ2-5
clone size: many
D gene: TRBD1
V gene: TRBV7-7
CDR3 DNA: TGTGCTAGCAGCTATACGACCCCAGGACAGGGCTGGGAGACCCAGTACTTC
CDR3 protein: CASSYTTPGQGWETQYF

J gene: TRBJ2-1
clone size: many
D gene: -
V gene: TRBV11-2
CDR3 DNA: TGTGCCAGCAGCTTCCTAGCGATAGGCTCCTACAATGAGCAGTTCTTC
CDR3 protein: CASSFLAIGSYNEQFF

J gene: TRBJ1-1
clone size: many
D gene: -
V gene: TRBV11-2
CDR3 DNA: TGTGCCAGCAGCTTAGGAGGCTCGCGGGACACTGAAGCTTTCTTT
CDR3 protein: CASSLGGSRDTEAFF

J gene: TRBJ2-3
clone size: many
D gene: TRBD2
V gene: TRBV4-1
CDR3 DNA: TGCGCCAGCAGCCAAATCGCGGGACTAGCGGGGGATACGCAGTATTTT
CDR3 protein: CASSQIAGLAGDTQYF

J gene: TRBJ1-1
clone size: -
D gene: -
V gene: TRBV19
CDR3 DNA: TGTGCCAGTAGTTCCCCGGGGACACAGGGTATTATGAACACTGAAGCTTTCTTT
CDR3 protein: CASSSPGTQGIMNTEAFF

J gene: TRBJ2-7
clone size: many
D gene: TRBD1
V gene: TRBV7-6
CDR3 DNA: TGTGCCAGCAGCTTAGGGGACAGGGCTTGGCAGTACTTC
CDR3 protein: CASSLGDRAWQYF

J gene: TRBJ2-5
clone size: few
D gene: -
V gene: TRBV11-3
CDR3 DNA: TGTGCCAGCAGCTCGACTCTAGGGGGGGGGACCCAGTACTTC
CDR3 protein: CASSSTLGGGTQYF

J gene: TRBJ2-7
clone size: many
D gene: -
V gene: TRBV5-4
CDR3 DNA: TGTGCCAGCAGCTTGTTGGGGCCCTACGAGCAGTACTTC
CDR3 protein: CASSLLGPYEQYF

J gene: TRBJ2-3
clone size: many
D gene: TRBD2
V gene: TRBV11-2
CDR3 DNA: TGTGCCAGCAGCCGACCTTTCGGGGCTAGCGGGGGAAATACGCAGTATTTT
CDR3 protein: CASSRPFGASGGNTQYF

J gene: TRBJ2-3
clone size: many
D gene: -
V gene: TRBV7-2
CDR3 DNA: TGTGCCAGCAGCTTAGCCATTACTAGCACAGATACGCAGTATTTT
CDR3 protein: CASSLAITSTDTQYF

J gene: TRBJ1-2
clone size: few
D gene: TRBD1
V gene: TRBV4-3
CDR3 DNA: TGCGCCAGCAGCCATTCAGCGACAGGGGAGGTCTATGGCTACACCTTC
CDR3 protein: CASSHSATGEVYGYTF